The 14 T cell receptor beta chains reported below all come from one sample, sequenced in a study of radiation and T cells in renal cell carcinoma (dated by TCRdb to about 2020). The meaning of the sample's time point label: baseline pretreatment blood. Sample treatment or condition, as interpreted from the label and publication: 15 Gy SBRT to primary tumor, nephrectomy 4 weeks later. The library was obtained by the immunoSEQ multiplex PCR assay. The table comes from immuneACCESS by way of TCRdb, which keeps in-frame sequences with V and J called. Part of the clones is missing from these tables; in studies checked, under half for an unresolved V gene and the rest for unknown reasons. Recorded for this sample are approximately 90,000 clones; about 88% of them occurred a single time. The ten largest clones capture roughly 8% of the sample. The source material was blood, sampled from a patient whose treatment included radiotherapy and nephrectomy. The receptors originated from a man aged 50 to 59 with renal cell carcinoma.

CDR3 loop: CASSSTGMNTEAFF. CDR3 DNA: TGTGCCAGCAGCTCAACAGGGATGAACACTGAAGCTTTCTTT. The rearrangement links TRBV7-3 to TRBJ1-1, with D possibly matching TRBD1 (6 bases). The CDR3 runs to 14 residues. Germline CDR1 SGHTA, CDR2 FQGTGA. Deletions cut 4 bases from V and 0 bases from J, with 9 bases between.

The chain carries TRBV19 and TRBJ2-3, with TRBD2 as a possible D gene (8 bases). The CDR3 contains 13 residues. V lost 9 bases and J lost 6, with 16 bases in between. Germline V gene lookup returns CDR1 LNHDA and CDR2 SQIVND (reference sequence). In DNA form, the CDR3 reads TGTGCCAGCGGGAGGGGGCCAGCCGATACGCAGTATTTT. Amino acids: CASGRGPADTQYF.

The V gene is TRBV19, the J gene TRBJ2-5; 8 bases match TRBD1. The V gene end was trimmed by 6 bases and the J gene end by 1 base; junction bases not matched to a gene: 4. The CDR3 sequence is 14 residues long. Germline assignment: CDR1 LNHDA and CDR2 SQIVND (reference sequence). In nucleotides, the CDR3 is TGTGCCAGTAGCCAGACAGGGGCCCAAGAGACCCAGTACTTC. It yields the protein CASSQTGAQETQYF.

The genes are TRBV6-5 and TRBJ2-1; TRBD2 aligns across 8 bases. The CDR3 is 14 residues long. V was clipped by 5 bases and J by 6 bases; unmatched bases: 6. Germline CDR1 MNHEY, CDR2 SVGAGI. The chain's CDR3 is CASSTGTSLNEQFF. DNA for the CDR3: TGTGCCAGCAGTACCGGGACTAGTCTCAATGAGCAGTTCTTC.

The CDR3 DNA is TGTGCCAGCAGCACGGACTTAATCTACGAGCAGTACTTC. Translation gives CASSTDLIYEQYF. The genes are TRBV5-6 and TRBJ2-7; tentative D call: TRBD2 (5 bases). V lost 4 bases and J lost 3, with 11 bases in between. The germline V gene encodes CDR1 SGHDT and CDR2 YYEEEE. The CDR3 spans 13 residues.

The genes are TRBV27 and TRBJ2-2; tentatively, D is TRBD1 or TRBD2 (5 bases each). V was pared by 10 bases and J by 1 base, with 10 bases between. In germline, CDR1 is MNHEY, CDR2 SMNVEV (reference sequence). The CDR3 contains 13 residues. CDR3 in amino acids: CATGLENTGELFF. The DNA for the CDR3 is TGTGCCACGGGGCTAGAGAACACCGGGGAGCTGTTTTTT.

J is TRBJ1-2 and V is TRBV7-2, with 7 nucleotides matching TRBD1. The CDR3 has 14 amino acids. V was pared by 3 bases and J by 10 bases, with 11 bases of the junction left unmatched. The germline gives CDR1 SGHTA, CDR2 FQGNSA. CDR3 in DNA: TGTGCCAGCAGCTTCACCAAGACAGGGCGCGACTACACCTTC. Translation: CASSFTKTGRDYTF.

This chain joins TRBV18 and TRBJ2-7, with 10 bases that match TRBD1. This CDR3 spans 14 amino acids. After removal of 6 bases from V and 5 bases from J, the junction contained 7 bases not matched to a gene. The germline V gene encodes CDR1 KGHSH and CDR2 LQKENI. The CDR3 spells CASSTGTGANEQYF. DNA for the CDR3: TGTGCCAGCTCCACCGGGACAGGGGCTAACGAGCAGTACTTC.

The V gene is TRBV15, the J gene TRBJ2-1; a weak D match, TRBD1 (7 bases). Between the trimmed V and J ends, which lost 1 base and 6 bases, there was a span of 13 bases. The germline gives CDR1 LNHNV, CDR2 YYDKDF (reference sequence). CDR3 length equals 15 residues. The CDR3 region has the DNA TGTGCCACCAGCAGAGGGGGGGACAGCCGCAATGAGCAGTTCTTC. It specifies CATSRGGDSRNEQFF.

This chain uses TRBV7-2 with TRBJ2-1; TRBD2 agrees at 8 bases. The CDR3 contains 14 residues. Per the germline V gene, CDR1 is SGHTA and CDR2 is FQGNSA. V shed 0 bases and J 7 bases; nucleotides not matched to a gene: 2. In DNA, the CDR3 is TGTGCCAGCAGCTTAGCAGCGGGAGATAATGAGCAGTTCTTC. It encodes CASSLAAGDNEQFF.

The V call is TRBV19, the J call TRBJ2-2; TRBD2 aligns across 10 bases. Germline assignment: CDR1 LNHDA and CDR2 SQIVND (reference sequence). This CDR3 region has 17 residues. Trimming cost V 5 bases and J 4 bases; bases outside gene matches: 10. This CDR3 is CASSGAPGLAFTGELFF. As DNA, the CDR3 is TGTGCCAGTAGTGGTGCACCGGGACTAGCGTTCACCGGGGAGCTGTTTTTT.

CDR3 in amino acids: CASTGTRDNEQFF. The CDR3 bases are TGTGCCAGCACCGGGACTAGAGACAATGAGCAGTTCTTC. The chain has TRBV2 and TRBJ2-1; 8 bases are a match to TRBD2. CDR1 SNHLY and CDR2 FYNNEI come from the germline V gene. The CDR3 length is 13 residues. J gave up 5 bases and V 7 bases, and 4 bases lay outside the gene matches.

This clone occurred a few times. CDR3: CASSLLTGTGLSGELFF. The CDR3 coding sequence is TGTGCCAGCAGTTTATTAACCGGGACAGGGTTATCCGGGGAGCTGTTTTTT. V gene TRBV27 combines with J gene TRBJ2-2; 9 positions match TRBD1. CDR3 length: 17 residues. Germline V gives CDR1 MNHEY, CDR2 SMNVEV (reference sequence). The J segment lost 6 bases and the V segment lost 1 base, leaving 9 bases of the junction unmatched.

The gene calls are TRBV14 and TRBJ2-3, with a tentative D call TRBD1 (7 bases). Deletions cut 3 bases from V and 0 bases from J, with 13 bases between. The germline gives CDR1 SGHDN, CDR2 FVKESK. The CDR3 is made up of 16 amino acids. This CDR3 reads CASSQWTGLSTDTQYF. DNA of the CDR3: TGTGCCAGCAGCCAGTGGACAGGACTAAGCACAGATACGCAGTATTTT.